Listed here are 10 T cell receptor beta chains from one sample, sequenced in a study of T-cell reconstitution after alpha-beta-depleted transplantation in children. During its preparation, the TCRbeta library received unique molecular identifiers. TCRdb redid the calling of the PCR reads with MiXCR, one entry per CDR3 protein. The sample holds about 350,000 distinct CDR3 sequences, roughly 14% seen once. The material was PBMCs, obtained from the stem cell graft. Source of these receptors: a human donor who donated a stem cell graft to a child with Fanconi anemia.

The chain carries TRBV10-3 and TRBJ2-7, with D tentatively TRBD2 (5 bases). The germline V gene has CDR1 ENHRY and CDR2 SYGVKD. The CDR3 runs to 14 residues. With 6 bases removed from V and 1 base from J, the gap between germline ends came to 13 bases. CDR3 in DNA: TGTGCCATCAGACGGGGAAGGAATTCCTACGAGCAGTACTTC. Translation gives CAIRRGRNSYEQYF.

V gene TRBV5-1 combines with J gene TRBJ2-3; 7 bases are shared with TRBD1. Looked up from germline, CDR1 is SGHRS and CDR2 is YFSETQ. The length of the CDR3 is 14 residues. J was trimmed by 6 bases and V by 0 bases; bases with no gene match: 4. The DNA for the CDR3 is TGCGCCAGCAGCTTGGGACAGGGTATGGATACGCAGTATTTT. The encoded protein is CASSLGQGMDTQYF.

This clonotype was seen many times. The V call is TRBV7-8, the J call TRBJ2-7; 7 bases align to TRBD1. With V trimmed by 3 bases and J by 7 bases, 9 bases remained unmatched. CDR1 SGHVS and CDR2 FQNEAQ come from the germline V gene. The CDR3 is 14 residues long. DNA of the CDR3: TGTGCCAGCAGCTTGGAGACAGGGCTGTGGGAGCAGTACGTC. It yields the protein CASSLETGLWEQYV.

V is TRBV12-3 or TRBV12-4 and J is TRBJ2-5, with D perhaps assigned TRBD1 or TRBD2 (5 bases each). The CDR3 consists of 14 residues. V lost 6 bases and J 0 bases, leaving 11 bases between the germline ends. The CDR3 nucleotides read TGTGCCAGCAGCCTGGGACCGAACCAAGAGACCCAGTACTTC. Its translation: CASSLGPNQETQYF.

This clonotype was detected ten times or more. The chain employs TRBV6-2 or TRBV6-3 and TRBJ1-6; possibly TRBD1 for D (5 bases). The germline CDR1 and CDR2 sequences are MNHEY and SVGEGT. The CDR3 is 17 residues long. V was pared by 6 bases and J by 11 bases, with 26 bases between. CDR3 bases: TGTGCCAGCAGCCGCACGGGACCGACCTGGGACTATCCACCCCTCCACTTT. Translating it yields CASSRTGPTWDYPPLHF.

This clonotype has more than one count but fewer than ten. V and J are TRBV15 and TRBJ1-5; 8 positions agree with TRBD1. This CDR3 is 16 amino acids long. The trim removed 3 bases at V and 2 bases at J, leaving 6 bases unmatched. CDR1 LNHNV and CDR2 YYDKDF come from the germline V gene (reference sequence). CDR3 loop: CATSSGQGVGNQPQHF. Here the CDR3 DNA reads TGTGCCACCAGCAGCGGACAGGGTGTCGGCAATCAGCCCCAGCATTTT.

There are many counts of this clonotype. The V gene is TRBV12-3 or TRBV12-4, the J gene TRBJ2-1, with D possibly called TRBD1 or TRBD2 (7 bases each). This CDR3 is built from 15 residues. Trimming removed 4 bases from V and 1 base from J, with 11 bases in between. The CDR3 sequence is CASSSRGGSYNEQFF. The CDR3 DNA sequence: TGTGCCAGCAGTTCCAGGGGGGGGTCCTACAATGAGCAGTTCTTC.

The sample holds a few counts of this clonotype. The chain employs TRBV24-1 and TRBJ2-2, with 10 nucleotides matching TRBD1. The length of the CDR3 is 13 residues. CDR1 is KGHDR, CDR2 SFDVKD, per germline. V was pared by 10 bases and J by 5 bases, with 3 bases of the junction left unmatched. The CDR3: CATGTGETGELFF. As DNA, the CDR3 is TGTGCCACTGGGACAGGGGAAACCGGGGAGCTGTTTTTT.

Ten or more counts support this clonotype. The chain recombines TRBV12-3 or TRBV12-4 with TRBJ2-2, with 7 positions matching TRBD1. With 5 bases clipped from V and 4 bases from J, the junction kept 13 bases outside the gene matches. The CDR3 covers 17 residues. The chain's CDR3 is CASSPTPGTVATGELFF. For the CDR3, the DNA is TGTGCCAGCAGTCCTACCCCCGGGACAGTAGCCACCGGGGAGCTGTTTTTT.

The V and J genes are TRBV7-9 and TRBJ2-1, with 8 bases aligning to TRBD1. Germline V lookup: CDR1 SEHNR, CDR2 FQNEAQ (reference sequence). The trim removed 3 bases at V and 7 bases at J, leaving 11 bases unmatched. The CDR3 sequence is 16 residues long. The chain's CDR3 is CASSFSLRTGINEQFF. In DNA form, the CDR3 reads TGTGCCAGCAGCTTTTCGTTGAGGACAGGGATAAATGAGCAGTTCTTC.